This T cell receptor (beta chain) was observed in a study of blood T cell repertoires in COVID-19. Note on this clone: Other DNA sequences of this sample code for an identical CDR3.

The germline CDR1 and CDR2 sequences are MDHEN and SYDVKM. The V segment lost 4 bases and the J segment 2 bases; nucleotides outside the gene matches: 7. This CDR3 has 15 residues. TCRdb's table, derived via immunoSEQ multiplex PCR, lists solely in-frame clones and lacks some. The sample lists 70,000 to 95,000 clones, roughly four fifths seen once, with 20% to 25% in the top ten. The sequencing input was peripheral blood. The chain combines TRBV28 with TRBJ1-1, with TRBD1 identical over 7 bases. The receptor was derived from a human donor in a cohort sampled during active COVID-19. The CDR3 nucleotides read TGTGCCAGCAGTTCAGCAACAGGGGCCAACACTGAAGCTTTCTTT. This encodes CASSSATGANTEAFF.